These 25 T cell receptor beta chains came from one sample sequenced in a study of cytomegalovirus exposure and HLA in healthy donors. Both 60 Vbeta primers and 13 Jbeta primers went into the PCR. Assay: immunoSEQ multiplex PCR; the TCRdb copy retains only in-frame clones and omits some. The sample consists of around 200,000 clones, more than 65% of them appearing once. The sample was PBMCs. All receptors come from a woman in her twenties or thirties in good health and CMV-seropositive.

This clone showed up just a few times. The CDR3, as DNA: TGTGCCAGTCATCAGGGGAACTATGGCTACACCTTC. Protein product: CASHQGNYGYTF. The chain uses TRBV28 and TRBJ1-2, with D maybe TRBD1 (6 bases). V was clipped by 9 bases and J by 2 bases, with 10 bases between them. Germline assignment: CDR1 MDHEN and CDR2 SYDVKM. The CDR3 loop spans 12 amino acids.

V usage is TRBV6-5 and J usage is TRBJ1-3; unclear D gene. V gave up 1 base and J gave up 4 bases, with 14 bases separating them. The CDR3 is 16 amino acids. Germline V gene lookup returns CDR1 MNHEY and CDR2 SVGAGI. The CDR3 loop is CASSYLKGVRGNTIYF. CDR3 DNA sequence: TGTGCCAGCAGTTACTTAAAAGGAGTGCGAGGAAACACCATATATTTT.

This clone was seen a few times. The gene calls are TRBV5-4 and TRBJ2-7, with 8 bases lining up with TRBD1. This CDR3 comprises 16 residues. Germline assignment: CDR1 SGHNT and CDR2 YYREEE (reference sequence). The trim removed 2 bases at V and 9 bases at J, leaving 16 bases unmatched. DNA for the CDR3: TGTGCCAGCAGCTTAGGAGGACAGGGTGGGACCGGCGGGCAGTACTTC. Translated: CASSLGGQGGTGGQYF.

In regard to this clone: Additional DNA sequences in this sample encode the identical CDR3. The chain links TRBV6-5 to TRBJ2-1; TRBD2 agrees at 13 bases. After removal of 2 bases from V and 12 bases from J, the junction contained 10 bases not matched to a gene. The CDR3 contains 16 residues. Germline CDR1 and CDR2: MNHEY and SVGAGI. The CDR3 DNA follows: TGTGCCAGCAGTTACCTGACTAGCGGGAGGCCGGATGGGCAGTTCTTC. Encoded protein: CASSYLTSGRPDGQFF.

CDR3 sequence (DNA): TGTGCCAGTACCCCAGCGGGAGGGACGGAGACCCAGTACTTC. It is translated as CASTPAGGTETQYF. This chain links TRBV19 with TRBJ2-5; 10 bases align to TRBD2. V was clipped by 7 bases and J by 5 bases; unmatched bases: 7. The CDR3 spans 14 residues. The germline gives CDR1 LNHDA, CDR2 SQIVND (reference sequence). Supplemented by reference TRBV19 and TRBJ2-5, the full variable domain reads DGGITQSPKYLFRKEGQNVTLSCEQNLNHDAMYWYRQDPGQGLRLIYYSQIVNDFQKGDIAEGYSVSREKKESFPLTVTSAQKNPTAFYLCASTPAGGTETQYFGPGTRLLVL.

This clone appeared a single time. At one end the junction does not follow the germline gene, possibly because of a read error. The chain links TRBV12-5 to TRBJ1-4, with TRBD1 identical over 7 bases. The germline CDR1 and CDR2 sequences are LGHNT and FRNRAP. The CDR3 spans 13 residues. CDR3 DNA: TGTGCTAGTGGTGACAGGGATCAGAGAAAAACTGTTTTT. This gives the protein CASGDRDQRKTVF.

V and J are TRBV6-5 and TRBJ2-7, with 7 bases aligning to TRBD2. CDR3 length: 15 residues. Germline V gene sequence: CDR1 MNHEY, CDR2 SVGAGI. V lost 7 bases and J lost 5; bases outside the gene matches: 14. The CDR3, as DNA: TGTGCCAGCACTCCGCGGGGAAGCGGGATTGACGAGCAGTACTTC. It translates to CASTPRGSGIDEQYF.

The chain combines TRBV6-1 with TRBJ2-7, with unresolved D. The CDR3 is made up of 12 amino acids. The V end lost 4 bases, the J end lost 2 bases, and 6 bases lay between the germline ends. Looked up from germline, CDR1 is MNHNS and CDR2 is SASEGT. This chain's CDR3 is CASSVQAYEQYF. The CDR3 DNA follows: TGTGCCAGCAGTGTACAAGCCTACGAGCAGTACTTC.

The chain is built from TRBV28 and TRBJ1-2, with no clear D. The V gene lost 6 bases and the J gene lost 2 bases, with 13 bases spanning the gap. The CDR3 spans 14 residues. The V gene's germline CDR1 is MDHEN and CDR2 SYDVKM. The CDR3 loop is CASRLDGQNYGYTF. The CDR3 DNA sequence: TGTGCCAGCAGACTAGACGGGCAGAACTATGGCTACACCTTC.

The chain combines TRBV6-5 with TRBJ2-3; TRBD1 matches at 7 bases. The V gene end was trimmed by 6 bases and the J gene end by 0 bases; junction bases not matched to a gene: 6. CDR3 size: 15 residues. Germline CDR1 reads MNHEY; CDR2 reads SVGAGI. This chain's CDR3 is CASRDRTKSTDTQYF. Written as DNA, the CDR3 is TGTGCCAGCAGGGACAGGACAAAAAGCACAGATACGCAGTATTTT.

Regarding this clone: Distinct nucleotide sequences in the sample also encode this CDR3. The chain is built from TRBV5-1 and TRBJ1-2; 8 bases align to TRBD1. The CDR3 contains 14 residues. CDR1 and CDR2 from the germline V gene are SGHRS and YFSETQ. The J segment lost 4 bases and the V segment lost 5 bases, leaving 7 bases of the junction unmatched. In DNA form, the CDR3 reads TGCGCCAGCAGTCTTGGACAGGGCATCTATGGCTACACCTTC. It is translated as CASSLGQGIYGYTF.

This chain uses TRBV18 with TRBJ2-5, with D possibly being TRBD2 (6 bases). CDR3 length equals 13 residues. V lost 2 bases, J lost 9 bases, and 13 bases lay in between. Looked up from germline, CDR1 is KGHSH and CDR2 is LQKENI. In DNA form, the CDR3 reads TGTGCCAGCTCACCAAGGAGGGCAGCGGCCCAGTACTTC. Residues: CASSPRRAAAQYF.

This chain connects TRBV7-2 to TRBJ2-7; 9 bases are shared with TRBD2. CDR1 SGHTA and CDR2 FQGNSA come from the germline V gene. The length of the CDR3 is 14 residues. J was trimmed by 6 bases and V by 5 bases; bases with no gene match: 8. The CDR3 region is CASSLGLAGSEQYF. In nucleotides, the CDR3 is TGTGCCAGCAGCCTGGGTCTAGCGGGAAGCGAGCAGTACTTC.

The rearrangement uses TRBV9 and TRBJ1-2; no definite D call. Trimming left V 4 bases short and J 6 bases short, with 19 bases between. The germline gives CDR1 SGDLS, CDR2 YYNGEE. There are 15 residues in the CDR3. Written as DNA, the CDR3 is TGTGCCAGCAGCCAACTAGGGCCCCAGGCGGATGGCTACACCTTC. This sequence encodes CASSQLGPQADGYTF.

The chain uses TRBV5-6 and TRBJ2-5; TRBD2 is a possible D gene (6 bases). The germline V and J ends were trimmed by 5 bases and 5 bases, with 16 bases remaining between them. The CDR3 covers 14 residues. CDR1 and CDR2 (germline): SGHDT, YYEEEE. The CDR3 nucleotides are TGTGCCAGCAGTCCCTTGGAGGGAAGCGAGACCCAGTACTTC. Amino acid sequence: CASSPLEGSETQYF. The full variable domain, its missing parts supplied by reference TRBV5-6 and TRBJ2-5, is DAGVTQSPTHLIKTRGQQVTLRCSPKSGHDTVSWYQQALGQGPQFIFQYYEEEERQRGNFPDRFSGHQFPNYSSELNVNALLLGDSALYLCASSPLEGSETQYFGPGTRLLVL.

This chain uses TRBV2 with TRBJ2-5, with 10 bases lining up with TRBD2. V was pared by 3 bases and J by 5 bases, with 9 bases of the junction left unmatched. This CDR3 region has 16 residues. In germline, CDR1 is SNHLY, CDR2 FYNNEI. CDR3 protein: CASSEGLARWGETQYF. As DNA, the CDR3 is TGTGCCAGCAGTGAGGGACTAGCGCGCTGGGGGGAGACCCAGTACTTC.

The chain is built from TRBV2 and TRBJ1-1, with D unclear. The germline CDR1 and CDR2 sequences are SNHLY and FYNNEI. CDR3 size: 12 residues. Between the trimmed V and J ends, which lost 7 bases and 4 bases, there was a span of 10 bases. The CDR3 is CASTPERTEAFF. As DNA, the CDR3 is TGTGCCAGCACCCCGGAGCGCACTGAAGCTTTCTTT.

V usage is TRBV10-2 and J usage is TRBJ2-2; 11 nucleotides align to TRBD1. The germline gives CDR1 WSHSY, CDR2 SAAADI. V gave up 3 bases and J gave up 0 bases; unmatched junction bases: 9. This CDR3 has 19 amino acids. CDR3 sequence (DNA): TGCGCCAGCAGTGATCTGGGGACAGGGGGTATCCCGAACACCGGGGAGCTGTTTTTT. It codes for CASSDLGTGGIPNTGELFF.

The V call is TRBV6-4, the J call TRBJ2-1, with TRBD2 matching over 8 bases. The CDR3 covers 16 residues. After removal of 6 bases from V and 0 bases from J, the junction contained 7 bases not matched to a gene. Germline V gene lookup returns CDR1 MRHNA and CDR2 SNTAGT. CDR3 amino acids: CASRGVSGSSYNEQFF. CDR3 bases: TGTGCCAGCAGAGGAGTGAGCGGGAGCTCCTACAATGAGCAGTTCTTC.

J is TRBJ2-1 and V is TRBV11-2; D remains ambiguous. Germline-derived CDR1 and CDR2 are SGHAT and FQNNGV. This CDR3 region has 12 residues. V was trimmed by 4 bases and J by 5 bases, leaving 6 bases between them. DNA of the CDR3: TGTGCCAGCAGCTCAGTGGACAATGAGCAGTTCTTC. This gives the protein CASSSVDNEQFF. Full variable domain (outside the CDR3, taken from reference TRBV11-2 and TRBJ2-1): EAGVAQSPRYKIIEKRQSVAFWCNPISGHATLYWYQQILGQGPKLLIQFQNNGVVDDSQLPKDRFSAERLKGVDSTLKIQPAKLEDSAVYLCASSSVDNEQFFGPGTRLTVL.

This clone was counted at least ten times. The chain combines TRBV20-1 with TRBJ1-1; D is unresolved. CDR3 size: 11 residues. CDR1 and CDR2 from the germline V gene are DFQATT and SNEGSKA (reference sequence). Trimming left V 1 base short and J 5 bases short, with 5 bases between. CDR3 sequence: CSARAGTEAFF. For the CDR3, the DNA is TGCAGTGCTAGAGCGGGGACTGAAGCTTTCTTT.

This clone was observed a handful of times. A junction boundary mismatches the germline segment, possibly from a read error. The chain joins TRBV7-9 to TRBJ2-1; the D gene is possibly TRBD2 (5 bases). The CDR3 totals 16 residues. Per germline, CDR1 SEHNR and CDR2 FQNEAQ (reference sequence). Written as DNA, the CDR3 is TGTTCCAGCAGCCCGTCCCCCGCGACTAAGTACAATGAGCAGTTCTTC. Translation gives CSSSPSPATKYNEQFF.

Here the CDR3 reads CASAAGGYGYTF. DNA of the CDR3: TGTGCCAGCGCCGCGGGAGGCTATGGCTACACCTTC. This sequence joins TRBV5-5 and TRBJ1-2; no firm D call. CDR1 SGHKS and CDR2 YYEKEE come from the germline V gene (reference sequence). Between the trimmed V and J ends, which lost 7 bases and 4 bases, there was a span of 11 bases. The CDR3 has 12 amino acids. Combining the CDR3 with reference TRBV5-5 and TRBJ1-2 gives the whole variable domain DAGVTQSPTHLIKTRGQQVTLRCSPISGHKSVSWYQQVLGQGPQFIFQYYEKEERGRGNFPDRFSARQFPNYSSELNVNALLLGDSALYLCASAAGGYGYTFGSGTRLTVV.

The chain couples TRBV28 to TRBJ2-1; 9 nucleotides line up with TRBD2. Trimming cost V 6 bases and J 2 bases; bases outside gene matches: 5. The CDR3 runs to 15 residues. In germline, CDR1 is MDHEN, CDR2 SYDVKM. This chain's CDR3 is CASRKREATYNEQFF. The DNA for the CDR3 is TGTGCCAGCAGGAAGCGGGAGGCAACCTACAATGAGCAGTTCTTC.

The chain links TRBV5-6 to TRBJ1-5; TRBD1 might be the D (5 bases). The germline V and J ends were trimmed by 4 bases and 0 bases, with 14 bases remaining between them. The CDR3 is made up of 16 amino acids. Germline CDR1 and CDR2: SGHDT and YYEEEE. The CDR3 nucleotides are TGTGCCAGCAGCCCCCGGGGGGGGAATAGCAATCAGCCCCAGCATTTT. Translating gives CASSPRGGNSNQPQHF.